Each of the 2 T cell receptor beta chains below was sequenced from the same sample in a study of blood T cell repertoires in COVID-19 (TCRdb year 2020). The library was made by the immunoSEQ multiplex PCR assay. Sourced from immuneACCESS, this table was stored by TCRdb with only in-frame sequences that have V and J called. A share of the clones is absent; for the studies checked, an unresolved V gene accounts for under half, and the remainder has no known explanation. The sample data list fewer than 450,000 clones, and less than 95% of these were observed just once. Around 0.6% of the sample is taken by the ten largest. Sample: PBMCs or T cells enriched from blood (not recorded which). These receptors were obtained from a man younger than 35 who had recovered from COVID-19.

This clone has just a few counts. The chain links TRBV10-2 to TRBJ1-4; tentative D call: TRBD1 (5 bases). Germline CDR1 reads WSHSY; CDR2 reads SAAADI. Trimming stripped 7 bases from V and 8 bases from J, with 17 bases between. This CDR3 is built from 14 residues. The CDR3 region has the DNA TGCGCCAGCACCCCAGGCGGGGCCCGAGAAAAACTGTTTTTT. This gives the protein CASTPGGAREKLFF.

V usage is TRBV27 and J usage is TRBJ1-3; 7 positions agree with TRBD1. The V gene end was trimmed by 2 bases and the J gene end by 0 bases; junction bases not matched to a gene: 7. The germline V gene has CDR1 MNHEY and CDR2 SMNVEV (reference sequence). CDR3 length: 17 amino acids. CDR3 residues: CASSLKMGQYSGNTIYF. The CDR3 DNA sequence: TGTGCCAGCAGTTTAAAAATGGGACAGTACTCTGGAAACACCATATATTTT.